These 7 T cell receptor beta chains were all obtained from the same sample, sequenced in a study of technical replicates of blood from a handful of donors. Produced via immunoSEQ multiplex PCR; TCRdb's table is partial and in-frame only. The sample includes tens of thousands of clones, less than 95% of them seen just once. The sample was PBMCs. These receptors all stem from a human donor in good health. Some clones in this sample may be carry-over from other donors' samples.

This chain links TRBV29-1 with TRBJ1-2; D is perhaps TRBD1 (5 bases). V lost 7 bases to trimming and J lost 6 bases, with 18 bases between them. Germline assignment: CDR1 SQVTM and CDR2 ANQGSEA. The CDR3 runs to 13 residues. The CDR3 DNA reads TGCAGCGACGATGGGGCTGTAGGCGATGGCTACACCTTC. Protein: CSDDGAVGDGYTF.

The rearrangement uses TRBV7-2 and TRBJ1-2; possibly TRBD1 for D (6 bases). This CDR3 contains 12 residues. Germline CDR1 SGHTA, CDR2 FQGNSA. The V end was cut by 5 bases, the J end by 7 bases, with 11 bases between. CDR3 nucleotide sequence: TGTGCCAGCAGCCAGGGGACCGGTGGCTACACCTTC. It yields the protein CASSQGTGGYTF. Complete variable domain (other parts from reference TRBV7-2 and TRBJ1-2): GAGVSQSPSNKVTEKGKDVELRCDPISGHTALYWYRQSLGQGLEFLIYFQGNSAPDKSGLPSDRFSAERTGGSVSTLTIQRTQQEDSAVYLCASSQGTGGYTFGSGTRLTVV.

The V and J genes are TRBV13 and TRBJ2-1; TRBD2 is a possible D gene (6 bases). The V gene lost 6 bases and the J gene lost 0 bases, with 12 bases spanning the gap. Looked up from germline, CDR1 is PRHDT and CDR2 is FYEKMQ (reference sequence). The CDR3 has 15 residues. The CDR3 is CASRAGMSSYNEQFF. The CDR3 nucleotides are TGTGCCAGCAGGGCGGGGATGAGCTCCTACAATGAGCAGTTCTTC.

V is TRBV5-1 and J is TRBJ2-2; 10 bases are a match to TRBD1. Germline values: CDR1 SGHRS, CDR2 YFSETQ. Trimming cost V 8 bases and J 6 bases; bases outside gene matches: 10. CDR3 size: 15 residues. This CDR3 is CASKSGTGEAGELFF. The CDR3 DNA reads TGCGCCAGTAAATCCGGGACAGGGGAGGCCGGGGAGCTGTTTTTT.

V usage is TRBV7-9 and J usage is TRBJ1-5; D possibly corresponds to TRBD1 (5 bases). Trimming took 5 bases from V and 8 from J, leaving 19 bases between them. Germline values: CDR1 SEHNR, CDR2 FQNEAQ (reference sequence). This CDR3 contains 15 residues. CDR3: CASSTSGGGLEPQHF. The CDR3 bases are TGTGCCAGCAGCACATCCGGGGGAGGGTTGGAGCCCCAGCATTTT. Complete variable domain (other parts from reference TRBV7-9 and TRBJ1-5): DTGVSQNPRHKITKRGQNVTFRCDPISEHNRLYWYRQTLGQGPEFLTYFQNEAQLEKSRLLSDRFSAERPKGSFSTLEIQRTEQGDSAMYLCASSTSGGGLEPQHFGDGTRLSIL.

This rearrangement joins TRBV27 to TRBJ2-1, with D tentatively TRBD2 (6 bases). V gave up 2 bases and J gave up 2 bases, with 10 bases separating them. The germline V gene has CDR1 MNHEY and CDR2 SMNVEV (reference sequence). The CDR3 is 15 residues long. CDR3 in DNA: TGTGCCAGCAGTTTAACGGGAGTCACCTACAATGAGCAGTTCTTC. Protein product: CASSLTGVTYNEQFF.

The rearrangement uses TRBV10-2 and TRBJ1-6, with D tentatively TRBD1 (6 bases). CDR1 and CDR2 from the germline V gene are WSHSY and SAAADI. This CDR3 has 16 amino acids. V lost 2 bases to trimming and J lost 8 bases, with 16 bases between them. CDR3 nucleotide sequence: TGCGCCAGCAGTGAGCTTACAGGGTCTATTGATTCACCCCTCCACTTT. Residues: CASSELTGSIDSPLHF.